These 5 T cell receptor beta chains were all obtained from the same sample, sequenced in a study of CD8 T cells in Susac syndrome. Reverse transcription used roughly 0.5 to 1 ug RNA and random hexamers. Via MiXCR, TCRdb re-called the immunoSEQ multiplex PCR reads, giving one row per CDR3 protein. The sample shows a few hundred thousand distinct CDR3 sequences, less than 95% of them seen only once. Sequencing was done on a sample of CD4+ T cells from PBMCs. The receptors stem from a human donor with Susac syndrome.

V and J are TRBV3-1 and TRBJ1-2; 8 nucleotides align to TRBD1. J gave up 3 bases and V 4 bases, and 7 bases lay outside the gene matches. Germline lookup yields CDR1 LGHDT and CDR2 YNNKEL (reference sequence). This CDR3 has 15 residues. The CDR3 sequence is CASSLIPTGDYGYTF. CDR3 nucleotides: TGTGCCAGCAGCCTGATCCCGACAGGGGACTATGGCTACACCTTC. The full variable domain, rest sourced from reference TRBV3-1 and TRBJ1-2, is DTAVSQTPKYLVTQMGNDKSIKCEQNLGHDTMYWYKQDSKKFLKIMFSYNNKELIINETVPNRFSPKSPDKAHLNLHINSLELGDSAVYFCASSLIPTGDYGYTFGSGTRLTVV.

The chain combines TRBV20-1 with TRBJ1-2, with D possibly being TRBD1 (5 bases). CDR1 DFQATT and CDR2 SNEGSKA come from the germline V gene (reference sequence). This CDR3 has 13 residues. Trimming stripped 5 bases from V and 8 bases from J, with 18 bases between. Written as DNA, the CDR3 is TGCAGTGCTGGCGACGGGACGTGGGGCGGCTACACCTTC. The encoded protein is CSAGDGTWGGYTF.

The V and J genes are TRBV19 and TRBJ2-2; either TRBD1 or TRBD2 may supply D (5 bases each). The CDR3 extends over 14 amino acids. V lost 7 bases and J lost 6, with 15 bases in between. CDR1 is LNHDA and CDR2 is SQIVND in the germline V gene (reference sequence). The CDR3, as DNA: TGTGCCAGTAATCGGGGCCTAGGGGCCGGGGAGCTGTTTTTT. Its protein is CASNRGLGAGELFF.

The CDR3 coding sequence is TGTGCCAGTACCGCCGGGACAGATAACGTCAACACTGAAGCTTTCTTT. Translating it yields CASTAGTDNVNTEAFF. The chain has TRBV19 and TRBJ1-1; 7 positions agree with TRBD1. Germline lookup yields CDR1 LNHDA and CDR2 SQIVND (reference sequence). The CDR3 extends over 16 amino acids. V trimming: 7 bases; J trimming: 2 bases; junction bases outside the gene matches: 13. The variable domain in full, with the rest retrieved from reference TRBV19 and TRBJ1-1, is DGGITQSPKYLFRKEGQNVTLSCEQNLNHDAMYWYRQDPGQGLRLIYYSQIVNDFQKGDIAEGYSVSREKKESFPLTVTSAQKNPTAFYLCASTAGTDNVNTEAFFGQGTRLTVV.

V is TRBV4-1 and J is TRBJ1-6, with D unresolved. Looked up from germline, CDR1 is MGHRA and CDR2 is YSYEKL. The CDR3 covers 15 residues. V lost 0 bases and J 6 bases, leaving 9 bases between the germline ends. CDR3 coding DNA: TGCGCCAGCAGCCAAGAGCCTAACCTTAATTCACCCCTCCACTTT. This sequence encodes CASSQEPNLNSPLHF.